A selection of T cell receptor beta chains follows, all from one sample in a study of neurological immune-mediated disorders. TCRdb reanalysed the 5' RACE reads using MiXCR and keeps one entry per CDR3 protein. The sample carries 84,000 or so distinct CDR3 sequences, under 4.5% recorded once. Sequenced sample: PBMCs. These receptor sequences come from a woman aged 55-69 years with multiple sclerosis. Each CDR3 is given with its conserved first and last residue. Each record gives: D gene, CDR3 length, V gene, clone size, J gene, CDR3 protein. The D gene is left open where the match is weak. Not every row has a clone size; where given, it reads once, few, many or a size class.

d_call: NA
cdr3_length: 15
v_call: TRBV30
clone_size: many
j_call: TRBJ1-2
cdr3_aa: CAWSVYSGQSHGYTF

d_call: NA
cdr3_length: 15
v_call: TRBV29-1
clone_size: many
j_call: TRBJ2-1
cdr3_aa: CSVEDREAGYNEQFF

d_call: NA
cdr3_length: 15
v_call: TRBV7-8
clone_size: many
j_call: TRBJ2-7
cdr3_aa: CASSLPTVYPYEQYF

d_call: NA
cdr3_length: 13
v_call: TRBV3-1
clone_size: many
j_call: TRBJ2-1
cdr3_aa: CASSQEMRGSQFF

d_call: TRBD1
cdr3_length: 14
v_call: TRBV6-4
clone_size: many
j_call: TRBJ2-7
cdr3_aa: CASSDVRDSYEQYF

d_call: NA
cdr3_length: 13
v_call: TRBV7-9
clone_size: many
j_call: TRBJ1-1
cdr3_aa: CASSQGRNTEAFF

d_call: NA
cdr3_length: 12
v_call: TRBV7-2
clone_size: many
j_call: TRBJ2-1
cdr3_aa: CASSSGTREQFF

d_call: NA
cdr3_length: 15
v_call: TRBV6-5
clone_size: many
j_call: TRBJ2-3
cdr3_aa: CANHKTGRTTDTQYF

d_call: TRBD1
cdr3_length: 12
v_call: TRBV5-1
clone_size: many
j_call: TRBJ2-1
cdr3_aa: CASSFGQAEQFF

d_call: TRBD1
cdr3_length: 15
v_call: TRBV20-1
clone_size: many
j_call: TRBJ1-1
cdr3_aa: CSARGQSRGNTEAFF

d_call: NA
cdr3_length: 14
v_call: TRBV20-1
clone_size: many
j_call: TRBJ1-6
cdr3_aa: CSASPSDRFSPLHF

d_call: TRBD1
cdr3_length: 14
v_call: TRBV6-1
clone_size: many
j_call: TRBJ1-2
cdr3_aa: CASSRDRGRNGYTF

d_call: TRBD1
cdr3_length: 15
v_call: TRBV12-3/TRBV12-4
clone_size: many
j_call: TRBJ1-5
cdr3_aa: CASTRQGKSNQPQHF

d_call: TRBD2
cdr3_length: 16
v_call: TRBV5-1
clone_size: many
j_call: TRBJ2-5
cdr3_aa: CASSLDVAGGPETQYF

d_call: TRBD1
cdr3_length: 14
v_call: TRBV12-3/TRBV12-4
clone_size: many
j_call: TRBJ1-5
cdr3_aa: CASSRGRGQRPQHF

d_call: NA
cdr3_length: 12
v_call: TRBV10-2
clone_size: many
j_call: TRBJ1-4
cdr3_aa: CASSEVNEKLFF

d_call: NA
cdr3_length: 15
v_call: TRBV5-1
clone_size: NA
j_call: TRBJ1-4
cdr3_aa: CASGSQWATNEKLFF

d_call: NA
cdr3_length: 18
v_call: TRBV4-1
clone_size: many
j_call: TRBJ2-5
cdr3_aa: CASSHQHPGLNYGETQYF

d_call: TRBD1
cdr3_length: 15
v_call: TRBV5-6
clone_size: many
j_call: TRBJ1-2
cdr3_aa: CASSLGGTGDYGYTF

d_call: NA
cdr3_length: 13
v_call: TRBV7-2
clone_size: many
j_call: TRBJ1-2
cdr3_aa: CASSRTGNYGYTF

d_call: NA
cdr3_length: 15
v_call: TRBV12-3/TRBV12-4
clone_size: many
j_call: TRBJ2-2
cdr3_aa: CASSSRTANTGELFF

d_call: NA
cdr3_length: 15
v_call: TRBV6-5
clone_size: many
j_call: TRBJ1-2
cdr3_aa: CASSYSRDYRYGYTF

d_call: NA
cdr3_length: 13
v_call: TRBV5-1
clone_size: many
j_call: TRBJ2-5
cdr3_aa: CASSFQVDETQYF

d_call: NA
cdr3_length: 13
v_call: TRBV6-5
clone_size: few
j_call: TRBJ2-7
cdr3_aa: CASRAPNAYEQYF

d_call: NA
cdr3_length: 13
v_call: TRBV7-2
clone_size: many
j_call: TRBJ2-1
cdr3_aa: CASSIQGYNEQFF

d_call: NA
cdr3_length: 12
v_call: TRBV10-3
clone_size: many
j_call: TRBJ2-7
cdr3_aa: CAISGQSYEQYF

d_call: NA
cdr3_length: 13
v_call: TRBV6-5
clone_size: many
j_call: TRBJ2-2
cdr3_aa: CASRPDITGELFF

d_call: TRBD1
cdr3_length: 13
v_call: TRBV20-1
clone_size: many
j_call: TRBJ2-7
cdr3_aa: CSFSGQGSYEQYF

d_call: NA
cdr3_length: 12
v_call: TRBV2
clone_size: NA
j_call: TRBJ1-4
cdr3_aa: CASRVSNEKLFF

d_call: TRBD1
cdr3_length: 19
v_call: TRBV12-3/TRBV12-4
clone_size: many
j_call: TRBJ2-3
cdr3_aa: CASRSFLLGTGGAVERGYF

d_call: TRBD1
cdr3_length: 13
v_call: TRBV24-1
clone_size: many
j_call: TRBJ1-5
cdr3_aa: CATQDRGGQPQHF

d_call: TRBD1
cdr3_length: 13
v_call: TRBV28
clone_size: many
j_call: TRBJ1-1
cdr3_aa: CAGVGGEYTEAFF

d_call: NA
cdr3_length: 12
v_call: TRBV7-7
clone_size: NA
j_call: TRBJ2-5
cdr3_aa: CASSSTLGTQYF

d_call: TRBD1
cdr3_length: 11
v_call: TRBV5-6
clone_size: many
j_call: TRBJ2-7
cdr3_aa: CASGQGYEQYF

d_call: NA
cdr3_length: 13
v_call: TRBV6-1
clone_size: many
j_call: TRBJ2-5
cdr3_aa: CASSRNGLGTQYF

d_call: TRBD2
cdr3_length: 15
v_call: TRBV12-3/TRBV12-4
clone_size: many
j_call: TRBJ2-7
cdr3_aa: CASRPPGLASYEQYF

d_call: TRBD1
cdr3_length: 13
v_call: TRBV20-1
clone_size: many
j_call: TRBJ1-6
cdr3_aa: CSARTGVNSPLHF

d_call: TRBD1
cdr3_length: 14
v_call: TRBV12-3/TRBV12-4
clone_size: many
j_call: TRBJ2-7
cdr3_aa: CASSLGTGNNEQYF

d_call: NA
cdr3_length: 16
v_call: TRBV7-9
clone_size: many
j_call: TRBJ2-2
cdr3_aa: CASSSPKQGPTGELFF

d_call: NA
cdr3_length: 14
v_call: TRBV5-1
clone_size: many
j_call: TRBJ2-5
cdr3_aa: CASRRGVPMETQYF

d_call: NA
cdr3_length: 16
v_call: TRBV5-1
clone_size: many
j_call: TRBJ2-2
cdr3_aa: CASSLALQGGTGELFF

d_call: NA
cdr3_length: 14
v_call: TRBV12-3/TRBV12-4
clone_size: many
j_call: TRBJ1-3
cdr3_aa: CASSLTSGRNTIYF

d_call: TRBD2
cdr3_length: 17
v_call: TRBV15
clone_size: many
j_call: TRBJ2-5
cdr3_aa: CATSREGTGLARETQYF

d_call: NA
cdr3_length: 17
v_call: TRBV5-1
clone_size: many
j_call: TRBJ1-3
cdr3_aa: CASSPNLEESSGNTIYF

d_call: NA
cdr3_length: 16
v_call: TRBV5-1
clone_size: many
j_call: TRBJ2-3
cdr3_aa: CASSLDRAASTDTQYF

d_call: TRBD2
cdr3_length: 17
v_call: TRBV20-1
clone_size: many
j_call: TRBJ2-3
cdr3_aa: CSARDGGRGGPTDTQYF

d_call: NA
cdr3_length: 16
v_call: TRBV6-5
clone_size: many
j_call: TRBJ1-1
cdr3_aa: CASSLKTSRPATEAFF

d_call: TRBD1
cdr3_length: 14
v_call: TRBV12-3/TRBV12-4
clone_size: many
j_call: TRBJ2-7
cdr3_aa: CASTKTGDPYEQYF

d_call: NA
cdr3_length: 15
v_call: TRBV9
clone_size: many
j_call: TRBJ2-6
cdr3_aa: CASSVVVSGANVLTF

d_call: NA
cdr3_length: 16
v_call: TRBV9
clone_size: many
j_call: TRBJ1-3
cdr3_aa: CASSPGAGTAGNTIYF

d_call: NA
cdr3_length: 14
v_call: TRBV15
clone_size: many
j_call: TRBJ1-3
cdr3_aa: CATSLGRSGNTIYF

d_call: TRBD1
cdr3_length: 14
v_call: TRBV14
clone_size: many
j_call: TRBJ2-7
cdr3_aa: CASSHGTVYYEQYF

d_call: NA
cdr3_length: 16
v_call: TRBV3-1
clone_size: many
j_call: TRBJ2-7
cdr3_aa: CASSQEWQTLTYEQYF

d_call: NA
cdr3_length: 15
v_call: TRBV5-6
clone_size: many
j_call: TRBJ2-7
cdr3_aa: CASSLVTGRAYEQYF

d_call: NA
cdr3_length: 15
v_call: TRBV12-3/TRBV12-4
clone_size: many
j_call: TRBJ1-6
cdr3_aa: CASSPPGQNNSPLHF

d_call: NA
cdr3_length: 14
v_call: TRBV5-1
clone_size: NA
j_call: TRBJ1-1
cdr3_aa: CASPAGGMNTEAFF

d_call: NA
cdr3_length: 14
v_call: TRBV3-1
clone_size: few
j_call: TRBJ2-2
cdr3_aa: CASSQVSSYGELFF

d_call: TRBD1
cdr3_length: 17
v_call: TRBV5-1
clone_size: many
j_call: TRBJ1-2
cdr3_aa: CASSEGTGPGGTGGYTF

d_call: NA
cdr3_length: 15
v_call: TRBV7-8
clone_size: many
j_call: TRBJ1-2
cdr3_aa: CASSLALVPGYGYTF